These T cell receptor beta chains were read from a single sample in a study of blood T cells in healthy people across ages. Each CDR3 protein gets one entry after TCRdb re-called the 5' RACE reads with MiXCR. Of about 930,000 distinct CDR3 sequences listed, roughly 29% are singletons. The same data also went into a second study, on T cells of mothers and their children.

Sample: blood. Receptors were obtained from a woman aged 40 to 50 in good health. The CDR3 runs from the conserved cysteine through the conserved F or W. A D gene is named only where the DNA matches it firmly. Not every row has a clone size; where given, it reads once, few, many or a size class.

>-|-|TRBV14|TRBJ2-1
CASSQWGSFNEQFF
TGTGCCAGCAGCCAGTGGGGCTCCTTCAATGAGCAGTTCTTC
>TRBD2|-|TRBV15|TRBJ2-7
CATSAARGYEQYF
TGTGCCACCAGCGCTGCGCGGGGGTACGAGCAGTACTTC
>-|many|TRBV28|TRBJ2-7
CASSLSREQYF
TGTGCCAGCAGTTTATCCAGGGAGCAGTACTTC
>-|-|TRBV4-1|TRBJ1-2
CASSQPSRGSSYGYTF
TGCGCCAGCAGCCAACCCAGTCGAGGATCTAGCTATGGCTACACCTTC
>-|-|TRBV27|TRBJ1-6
CASRSPGFNNSPLHF
TGTGCCAGCCGATCCCCGGGCTTCAATAATTCACCCCTCCACTTT
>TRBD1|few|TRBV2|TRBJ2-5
CASIKDRAGQETQYF
TGTGCCAGCATTAAGGACAGGGCTGGCCAAGAGACCCAGTACTTC
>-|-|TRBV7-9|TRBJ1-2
CASSLDGLFGVNYGYTF
TGTGCCAGCAGCTTAGACGGGTTGTTTGGGGTAAACTATGGCTACACCTTC
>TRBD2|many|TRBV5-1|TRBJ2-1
CASSLVSGVYNEQFF
TGCGCCAGCAGCTTGGTTAGCGGGGTCTACAATGAGCAGTTCTTC
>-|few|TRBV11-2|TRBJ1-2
CATWITGWGYGYTF
TGTGCCACGTGGATAACAGGGTGGGGCTATGGCTACACCTTC
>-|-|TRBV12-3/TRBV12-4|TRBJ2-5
CASSLHSLGIETQYF
TGTGCCAGCAGTTTACATTCTCTGGGGATTGAGACCCAGTACTTC
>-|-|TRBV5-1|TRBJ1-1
CASSRSSIEAFF
TGCGCCAGCAGCCGCTCTTCAATTGAAGCTTTCTTT
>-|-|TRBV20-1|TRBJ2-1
CSATVPAERWANEQFF
TGCAGTGCCACAGTTCCAGCGGAGCGCTGGGCCAATGAGCAGTTCTTC
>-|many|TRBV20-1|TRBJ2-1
CSALDIPNEQFF
TGCAGTGCTTTGGACATACCCAATGAGCAGTTCTTC
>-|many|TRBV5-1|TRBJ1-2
CASSLGPGNGYTF
TGCGCCAGCAGCTTGGGACCTGGAAATGGCTACACCTTC
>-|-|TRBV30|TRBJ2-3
CAWNPKGGTQYF
TGTGCCTGGAACCCAAAGGGGGGTACGCAGTATTTT
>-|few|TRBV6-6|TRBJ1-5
CASELRGNQPQHF
TGTGCCAGTGAGCTACGTGGCAATCAGCCCCAGCATTTT
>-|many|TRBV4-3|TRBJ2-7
CASSQVFPNYEQYF
TGCGCCAGCAGCCAAGTGTTCCCGAACTACGAGCAGTACTTC
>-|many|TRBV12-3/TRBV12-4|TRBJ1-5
CASSIRDGNQPQHF
TGTGCCAGCAGTATCCGGGACGGGAATCAGCCCCAGCATTTT
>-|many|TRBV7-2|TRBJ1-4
CASSLFLSGSNEKLFF
TGTGCCAGCAGCTTATTCTTATCCGGTTCTAATGAAAAACTGTTTTTT
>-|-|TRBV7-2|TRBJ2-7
CASSPTDLVSYEQYF
TGTGCCAGCAGCCCGACAGATTTGGTTTCCTACGAGCAGTACTTC
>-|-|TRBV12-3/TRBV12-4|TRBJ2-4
CASSPQDGSNIQYF
TGTGCCAGCAGTCCGCAGGACGGATCAAACATTCAGTACTTC
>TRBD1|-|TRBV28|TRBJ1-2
CASSTPGQGVVNYGYTF
TGTGCCAGCAGTACCCCGGGACAGGGGGTAGTTAACTATGGCTACACCTTC
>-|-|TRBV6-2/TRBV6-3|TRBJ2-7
CASSYSTGTEQYF
TGTGCCAGCAGTTACTCGACGGGGACCGAGCAGTACTTC
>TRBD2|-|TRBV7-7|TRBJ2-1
CASSTGLDNEQFF
TGTGCTAGCAGCACGGGACTAGACAATGAGCAGTTCTTC
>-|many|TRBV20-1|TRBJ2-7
CSATGHIYEQYF
TGCAGTGCAACGGGACATATCTACGAGCAGTACTTC
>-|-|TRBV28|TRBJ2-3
CASTPGLGSDYTDTQYF
TGTGCCAGCACCCCCGGGTTGGGGTCGGACTACACAGATACGCAGTATTTT
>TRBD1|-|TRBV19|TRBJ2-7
CASLQGVGYEQYF
TGTGCCAGTCTACAGGGGGTTGGCTACGAGCAGTACTTC
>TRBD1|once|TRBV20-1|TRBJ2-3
CSASQDRGADTQYF
TGCAGTGCTTCCCAGGACAGGGGGGCAGATACGCAGTATTTT
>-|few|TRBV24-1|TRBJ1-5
CATSDFRGWSQPQHF
TGTGCCACCAGTGATTTTAGGGGTTGGAGTCAGCCCCAGCATTTT
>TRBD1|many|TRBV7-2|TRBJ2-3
CASSPETGRTQYF
TGTGCCAGCAGCCCAGAGACAGGGCGAACGCAGTATTTT
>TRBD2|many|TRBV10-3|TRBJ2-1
CATSGLAGHNEQFF
TGTGCCACTTCGGGACTAGCGGGGCACAATGAGCAGTTCTTC
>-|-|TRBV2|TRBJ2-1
CASTYHSSYNEQFF
TGTGCCTCCACCTACCATAGCTCCTACAATGAGCAGTTCTTC
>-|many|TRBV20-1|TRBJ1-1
CSARPRVVYTEAFF
TGCAGTGCTAGACCCAGGGTTGTGTACACTGAAGCTTTCTTT
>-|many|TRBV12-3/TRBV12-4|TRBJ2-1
CASSSDTVTNEQFF
TGTGCCAGCAGCTCGGACACCGTAACGAATGAGCAGTTCTTC
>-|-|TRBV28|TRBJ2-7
CASSLLAASYERYF
TGTGCCAGCAGTTTACTAGCAGCATCCTACGAGCGGTACTTC
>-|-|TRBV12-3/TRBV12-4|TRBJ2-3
CASSFGGGVGDTQYF
TGTGCCAGCAGTTTTGGAGGGGGCGTCGGAGATACGCAGTATTTT
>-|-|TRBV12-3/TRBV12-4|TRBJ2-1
CASSSGRGHYNEQFF
TGTGCCAGCAGCTCGGGACGGGGACATTACAATGAGCAGTTCTTC
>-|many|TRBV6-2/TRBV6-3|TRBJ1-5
CASSYSTDSNQPQHF
TGTGCCAGCAGTTACTCGACGGATAGCAATCAGCCCCAGCATTTT
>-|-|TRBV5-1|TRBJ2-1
CASSLELYSEQFF
TGCGCCAGCAGCTTGGAACTGTACAGTGAGCAGTTCTTC
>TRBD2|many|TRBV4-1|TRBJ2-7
CASSSSRGGAYEQYF
TGCGCCAGCAGCTCCTCCCGGGGGGGGGCCTACGAGCAGTACTTC
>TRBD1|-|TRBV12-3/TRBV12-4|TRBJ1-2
CASTPGQGGGYTF
TGTGCCAGCACCCCGGGACAGGGTGGCGGCTACACCTTC
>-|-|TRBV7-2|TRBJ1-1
CASSPTLASEGAFF
TGTGCCAGCAGCCCCACCTTGGCTTCGGAAGGGGCTTTCTTT
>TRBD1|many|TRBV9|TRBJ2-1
CASSEGQGSYNEQFF
TGCGCCAGCAGCGAGGGACAGGGGTCCTACAATGAGCAGTTCTTC
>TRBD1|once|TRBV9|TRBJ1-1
CASSDRLDRGEAFF
TGTGCCAGCAGCGACAGACTGGACAGGGGTGAAGCTTTCTTT
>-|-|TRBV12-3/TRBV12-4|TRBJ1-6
CASSFGRANSPLHF
TGTGCCAGCAGTTTCGGCAGGGCCAATTCACCCCTCCACTTT
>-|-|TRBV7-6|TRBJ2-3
CASSLGNRGVSTDTQYF
TGTGCCAGCAGCTTAGGGAATCGGGGCGTGAGCACAGATACGCAGTATTTT